This T cell receptor beta chain is from a study of CD8+ T cells in alopecia areata. Noted treatment: oral pan-JAK inhibitor, 5-10 mg twice daily. Investigators isolated RNA and reverse transcribed it into cDNA to act as the sequencing template. Data came from immunoSEQ multiplex PCR; TCRdb stores just in-frame clones and leaves some out. The sample lists about 190,000 clones; approximately 60% were seen once. A note on this clone: As yet, its antigen is unknown.

From germline, CDR1 is GTSNPN and CDR2 SVGIG (reference sequence). J was trimmed by 9 bases and V by 3 bases; bases with no gene match: 1. This CDR3 has 11 residues. Study outcomes and limitations: Higher clonality was seen in lesional scalp than in normal scalp, especially in alopecia totalis/universalis. Patients displayed less clarity in TCR sharing than mice, a finding possibly related to HLA.

The TCR originated in a human donor with alopecia areata. The chain is built from TRBV30 and TRBJ2-1; 8 bases are a match to TRBD1. This material consisted of CD4+ T cells sorted from blood, taken at week 4, from a patient treated with tofacitinib. CDR3 sequence (DNA): TGTGCCTGGAGGACAGGGGTTGAGCAGTTCTTC. Translation: CAWRTGVEQFF.